This TCR beta chain was found in a study of T and B cells in COVID-19 patients. Findings and caveats of the study: At recovery TRB diversity and richness exceeded healthy donors, after highly clonal active COVID-19 repertoires.

TRB was amplified from about 260-540 ng of blood genomic DNA. BIOMED2 TRB-A/B primer pools were used in multiplex TRB PCR. Using its own MiXCR run on the multiplex PCR reads, TCRdb lists one record per CDR3 protein. The sample has approximately 17,000 distinct CDR3 sequences, approximately 26% seen once; the top ten hold about 3%. V was pared by 4 bases and J by 4 bases, with 11 bases between. Germline CDR1 reads SEHNR; CDR2 reads FQNEAQ (reference sequence). This CDR3 comprises 14 residues. In regard to this clonotype: The target antigen is unknown.

The sequence derives from a human donor who had recovered from COVID-19. The specimen was blood. V usage is TRBV7-9 and J usage is TRBJ1-3; D ambiguous. The CDR3 DNA reads TGTGCCAGCAGCTCCTACGGGGAGGGAAACACCATATATTTT. Translated: CASSSYGEGNTIYF.